These 2 T cell receptor beta chains originate from one sample sequenced in a study of CD8+ T cells in alopecia areata. cDNA serving as the sequencing template came from extracted, reverse transcribed RNA. Sequencing was performed with immunoSEQ multiplex PCR; in TCRdb, only in-frame clones are kept and a portion is missing. Of 95,000 to 100,000 clones listed, 50% to 75% are singletons. This sample's treatment: oral pan-JAK inhibitor, 5-10 mg twice daily. The sample here was CD8+ T cells sorted from blood, taken at week 4, from a patient treated with tofacitinib. The receptors were sampled from a human donor with alopecia areata.

The chain links TRBV6-5 to TRBJ1-2, with D unclear. The CDR3 covers 15 residues. Germline V CDR1 and CDR2: MNHEY, SVGAGI. V was shortened by 4 bases and J by 0 bases, with 12 bases between the two germline ends. In DNA, the CDR3 is TGTGCCAGCAGTTTATACCAGTTAGCTAACTATGGCTACACCTTC. Protein: CASSLYQLANYGYTF.

This chain uses TRBV5-6 with TRBJ1-4; D unclear. Germline assignment: CDR1 SGHDT and CDR2 YYEEEE. CDR3 length: 15 residues. V was cut by 4 bases and J by 2 bases, with 12 bases left in between. CDR3 residues: CASSSRSRTNEKLFF. The CDR3, as DNA: TGTGCCAGCAGCAGCAGGAGTCGGACTAATGAAAAACTGTTTTTT.